The clone carrying this T cell receptor (beta chain) turned up a few times. The CDR3 regions of TCR beta were amplified from RNA transcripts. During a first-round RT-PCR of the TCR CDR3, the HTBI primer set was used. TCRdb ran MiXCR on the multiplex PCR reads and lists one entry per CDR3 protein. The top ten clones hold more than 4.5% of a sample with about 580,000 distinct CDR3 sequences, 11% to 15% of them seen once. The sample belongs to a study of T cells in Graves' hyperthyroidism and ophthalmopathy. Study-level background: Before treatment of any kind, peripheral blood was taken at initial diagnosis.

Sequencing was performed on blood. The TCR was taken from a woman aged 30 to 39 with Graves' hyperthyroidism that later progressed to Graves' ophthalmopathy.

The CDR3 DNA follows: TGTGCCAGTAGTAACCCAGGACTAGCGGGCCTCACAGATACGCAGTATTTT. It translates to CASSNPGLAGLTDTQYF. V gene TRBV19 combines with J gene TRBJ2-3; 11 bases are shared with TRBD2. The germline CDR1 and CDR2 sequences are LNHDA and SQIVND (reference sequence). This CDR3 is 17 amino acids long. V shed 4 bases, J shed 2 bases, and the junction held 8 bases outside the gene matches.